This TCR beta chain came from a study of blood T cell repertoires in COVID-19. Overall study context: The United States, Italy and Spain were the sources of the acute and convalescent COVID-19 samples. T cells, B-cell-depleted T cells, or PBMCs supplied cDNA or gDNA.

The CDR3 consists of 16 residues. Trimming removed 4 bases from V and 6 bases from J; junction bases left unmatched: 12. CDR1 is SGHTA and CDR2 is FQGNSA in the germline V gene. In the authors' workflow: Amplification from reference gene primers served as the basis for estimated nucleated cell counts. The repertoire was sequenced with immunoSEQ multiplex PCR; TCRdb's copy has only in-frame clones and lacks some. That table furnishes V, J and clone size, whereas the DNA furnished D and trimming. The sample carries about 48,000 clones, about 86% recorded once. V usage is TRBV7-2 and J usage is TRBJ1-2; 9 nucleotides match TRBD1. The sequencing sample was made of peripheral blood. This clonotype originated in a woman over 75 with acute or convalescent COVID-19. This CDR3 is CASSSLMARTGDGYTF. The CDR3 DNA is TGTGCCAGCAGCTCCCTTATGGCCCGGACAGGGGATGGCTACACCTTC.